Each of the 3 T cell receptor beta chains below was sequenced from the same sample in a study of Graves' ophthalmopathy and Graves' hyperthyroidism. Investigators amplified TCR beta CDR3 regions from RNA transcripts. Second-round multiplex PCR came after a first-round RT-PCR that employed HTBI primers. In TCRdb, the multiplex PCR reads were re-called with MiXCR into one record per CDR3 protein. The sample includes about 220,000 distinct CDR3 sequences, under 25% of them seen just once. The sequenced sample was peripheral blood. These TCRs come from a woman aged 45-65 years with Graves' ophthalmopathy.

The genes are TRBV6-2 or TRBV6-3 and TRBJ2-7, with 10 nucleotides matching TRBD2. Trimming cost V 2 bases and J 0 bases; bases outside gene matches: 4. This CDR3 spans 16 amino acids. Germline lookup yields CDR1 MNHEY and CDR2 SVGEGT. This CDR3 reads CASSYQLAGFSYEQYF. Written as DNA, the CDR3 is TGTGCCAGCAGTTACCAACTAGCGGGGTTCTCCTACGAGCAGTACTTC.

V is TRBV20-1 and J is TRBJ1-2, with D tentatively TRBD1 (6 bases). CDR1 and CDR2 (germline): DFQATT, SNEGSKA (reference sequence). CDR3 length equals 15 residues. Trimming left V 1 base short and J 6 bases short, with 18 bases between. The CDR3 loop reads CSARVMTGMSDGYTF. CDR3 coding DNA: TGCAGTGCTAGAGTAATGACAGGAATGTCTGATGGCTACACCTTC.

Concerning this clonotype itself: At one end, the junction sequence differs from germline, possibly due to a read error. The rearrangement joins TRBV11-2 to TRBJ2-7, with 14 bases fitting TRBD2. The CDR3 contains 16 residues. Germline loops: CDR1 SGHAT, CDR2 FQNNGV. The CDR3 coding sequence is TGTGCCATCAGCCCCCGACTAGCGGGAGGGACCTACGAGCAGTACTTC. Translated, it gives CAISPRLAGGTYEQYF.